These 18 T cell receptor beta chains were sequenced from one sample in a study of untreated major depressive disorder. Clones were sequenced by immunoSEQ multiplex PCR, and TCRdb holds only the in-frame ones, with some missing. Of about 20,000 clones in the sample, roughly 86% were seen once. The sample consisted of CD4+ T cells from PBMCs. Receptors were obtained from a woman in her twenties or thirties in good health.

The chain carries TRBV2 and TRBJ1-5, with D perhaps TRBD1 (5 bases). With 7 bases removed from V and 9 bases from J, the gap between germline ends came to 19 bases. The CDR3 has 14 amino acids. CDR1 and CDR2 (germline): SNHLY, FYNNEI. CDR3 coding DNA: TGTGCCAGCAACCAGCGACAGCGCTCTGGGCCCCAGCATTTT. Translation gives CASNQRQRSGPQHF.

V usage is TRBV7-3 and J usage is TRBJ1-2; the D is unclear. The CDR3 contains 13 residues. Germline V CDR1 and CDR2: SGHTA, FQGTGA. V was clipped by 5 bases and J by 7 bases, with 14 bases between them. CDR3 nucleotide sequence: TGTGCCAGCAGCCCCTTCCGGGGTGGTGGCTACACCTTC. Translated, it gives CASSPFRGGGYTF.

This rearrangement joins TRBV28 to TRBJ2-1, with D perhaps assigned TRBD1 or TRBD2 (6 bases each). Between the trimmed V and J ends, which lost 5 bases and 9 bases, there was a span of 17 bases. This CDR3 is built from 14 residues. The germline gives CDR1 MDHEN, CDR2 SYDVKM. The CDR3 DNA follows: TGTGCCAGCAGTGTCGGGGGCCAAGTCCTTGAGCAGTTCTTC. It specifies CASSVGGQVLEQFF.

The chain couples TRBV6-6 to TRBJ2-1; D is unresolved. The CDR3 is 13 amino acids. The germline gives CDR1 MNHNY, CDR2 SVGAGI (reference sequence). Trimming cost V 4 bases and J 8 bases, with 12 bases left between them. The CDR3 region is CASSSRSDDEQFF. The CDR3 coding sequence is TGTGCCAGCAGTTCCCGCAGTGATGATGAGCAGTTCTTC.

The CDR3 protein is CASSLSARTGENYGYTF. DNA of the CDR3: TGTGCCAGCAGCTTATCAGCCCGGACAGGGGAAAACTATGGCTACACCTTC. The chain carries TRBV11-2 and TRBJ1-2; TRBD1 matches at 9 bases. CDR1 SGHAT and CDR2 FQNNGV come from the germline V gene. The CDR3 extends over 17 amino acids. Trimming at V came to 2 bases and at J to 2 bases, leaving 9 bases not matched to a gene.

V usage is TRBV13 and J usage is TRBJ2-5, with TRBD2 identical over 15 bases. CDR3 size: 18 residues. The germline V gene encodes CDR1 PRHDT and CDR2 FYEKMQ (reference sequence). The trim removed 2 bases at V and 3 bases at J, leaving 7 bases unmatched. DNA for the CDR3: TGTGCCAGCAGCTTATCCCCTGGACTAGCGGGGGGGAAAGAGACCCAGTACTTC. Encoded protein: CASSLSPGLAGGKETQYF.

The rearrangement joins TRBV30 to TRBJ1-2; D gene uncertain. CDR1 is GTSNPN, CDR2 SVGIG, per germline (reference sequence). CDR3 length: 11 amino acids. The V end was cut by 3 bases, the J end by 8 bases, with 10 bases between. CDR3 DNA: TGTGCCTGGAGGACCCCAGAAGGCTACACCTTC. Protein sequence: CAWRTPEGYTF.

The chain recombines TRBV4-1 with TRBJ2-2; no firm D call. The CDR3 totals 15 residues. Looked up from germline, CDR1 is MGHRA and CDR2 is YSYEKL. Between the trimmed V and J ends, which lost 2 bases and 4 bases, there was a span of 11 bases. CDR3 DNA sequence: TGCGCCAGCAGCCAACCGATATCTGGCACCGGGGAGCTGTTTTTT. Its protein product is CASSQPISGTGELFF.

In its sample, this clone was seen a few times. This chain connects TRBV6-1 to TRBJ1-6, with 7 bases fitting TRBD1. The CDR3 has 16 residues. V lost 4 bases, J lost 0 bases, and 3 bases stayed unmatched. Germline values: CDR1 MNHNS, CDR2 SASEGT. The CDR3 DNA is TGTGCCAGCAGTGGAGGGGGCGCCTCCTATAATTCACCCCTCCACTTT. Translated: CASSGGGASYNSPLHF.

The V call is TRBV5-4, the J call TRBJ2-7, with 9 bases matching TRBD1. The CDR3 loop spans 15 amino acids. The ends lost 4 bases at V and 3 bases at J; junction bases unmatched: 8. Per germline, CDR1 SGHNT and CDR2 YYREEE (reference sequence). CDR3 sequence reads: CASSPGQGPFYEQYF. CDR3 DNA: TGTGCCAGCAGCCCGGGACAGGGCCCCTTCTACGAGCAGTACTTC.

The chain employs TRBV5-1 and TRBJ1-2; D may be TRBD1 (6 bases). This CDR3 has 12 residues. The V gene lost 0 bases and the J gene lost 7 bases, with 7 bases spanning the gap. Germline V lookup: CDR1 SGHRS, CDR2 YFSETQ. CDR3 in amino acids: CASSLDRVGYTF. The CDR3 bases are TGCGCCAGCAGCTTGGACAGGGTTGGCTACACCTTC.

This chain connects TRBV7-2 to TRBJ2-3; D remains ambiguous. The V and J ends lost 4 bases and 4 bases respectively, with 12 bases between them. This CDR3 comprises 14 residues. The germline V gene has CDR1 SGHTA and CDR2 FQGNSA. CDR3 protein: CASSWVGLSDTQYF. The DNA of the CDR3 is TGTGCCAGCAGCTGGGTAGGATTGTCAGATACGCAGTATTTT. The whole variable domain, filled in from reference TRBV7-2 and TRBJ2-3, reads GAGVSQSPSNKVTEKGKDVELRCDPISGHTALYWYRQSLGQGLEFLIYFQGNSAPDKSGLPSDRFSAERTGGSVSTLTIQRTQQEDSAVYLCASSWVGLSDTQYFGPGTRLTVL.

This clone has a single count. The J gene is TRBJ1-4, the V gene TRBV2; D is perhaps TRBD1 (5 bases). This CDR3 has 14 residues. The V end lost 2 bases, the J end lost 8 bases, and 12 bases lay between the germline ends. The germline V gene has CDR1 SNHLY and CDR2 FYNNEI. CDR3 sequence: CASSEQGLAEKLFF. In nucleotides, the CDR3 is TGTGCCAGCAGTGAACAGGGTTTGGCGGAAAAACTGTTTTTT. Full variable domain (missing parts from reference TRBV2 and TRBJ1-4): EPEVTQTPSHQVTQMGQEVILRCVPISNHLYFYWYRQILGQKVEFLVSFYNNEISEKSEIFDDQFSVERPDGSNFTLKIRSTKLEDSAMYFCASSEQGLAEKLFFGSGTQLSVL.

V and J are TRBV4-1 and TRBJ2-3; D not resolved. The CDR3 has 15 amino acids. Germline-derived CDR1 and CDR2 are MGHRA and YSYEKL. V lost 0 bases to trimming and J lost 2 bases, with 9 bases between them. DNA of the CDR3: TGCGCCAGCAGCCAAGAGGGCCTGCCCACAGATACGCAGTATTTT. Translating it yields CASSQEGLPTDTQYF.

The genes are TRBV5-1 and TRBJ2-3, with TRBD2 matching over 12 bases. Per the germline V gene, CDR1 is SGHRS and CDR2 is YFSETQ. The CDR3 sequence is 16 residues long. J gave up 0 bases and V 6 bases, and 5 bases lay outside the gene matches. The CDR3, as DNA: TGCGCCAGCAACCTTCTAGCGGGGGGGAGCACAGATACGCAGTATTTT. Amino acids: CASNLLAGGSTDTQYF.

CDR3 DNA sequence: TGCGCCAGCAGCTTTGGAGATACGCAGTATTTT. Protein sequence: CASSFGDTQYF. The J gene is TRBJ2-3, the V gene TRBV5-1; no definite D call. The CDR3 covers 11 residues. Per germline, CDR1 SGHRS and CDR2 YFSETQ. Trimming shortened V by 2 bases and J by 5 bases, and 3 bases separated the two germline ends.

This clone appeared a single time. The rearrangement links TRBV27 to TRBJ2-1; no definite D call. Per germline, CDR1 MNHEY and CDR2 SMNVEV (reference sequence). Trimming pared 3 bases from V and 3 bases from J, leaving 18 bases between. The CDR3 consists of 17 residues. CDR3 sequence reads: CASSFSLEWTDYNEQFF. CDR3 in DNA: TGTGCCAGCAGTTTCAGCCTCGAATGGACCGACTACAATGAGCAGTTCTTC.

The chain links TRBV7-9 to TRBJ2-1, with a weak D call TRBD1 (5 bases). Per germline, CDR1 SEHNR and CDR2 FQNEAQ (reference sequence). The CDR3 is 12 residues long. Deletions cut 5 bases from V and 10 bases from J, with 12 bases between. This CDR3 is CASSHTGYEQFF. In DNA, the CDR3 is TGTGCCAGCAGCCATACAGGTTACGAGCAGTTCTTC.